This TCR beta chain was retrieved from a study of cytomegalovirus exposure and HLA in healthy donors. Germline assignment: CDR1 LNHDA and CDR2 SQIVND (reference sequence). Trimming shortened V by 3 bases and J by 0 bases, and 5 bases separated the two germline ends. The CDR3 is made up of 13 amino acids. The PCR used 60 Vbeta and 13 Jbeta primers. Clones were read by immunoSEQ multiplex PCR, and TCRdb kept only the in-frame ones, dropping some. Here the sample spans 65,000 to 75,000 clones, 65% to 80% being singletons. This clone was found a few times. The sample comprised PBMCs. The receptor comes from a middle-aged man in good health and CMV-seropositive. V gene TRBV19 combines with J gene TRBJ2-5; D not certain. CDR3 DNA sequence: TGTGCCAGTAGTATCCGGTACCAAGAGACCCAGTACTTC. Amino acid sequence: CASSIRYQETQYF.